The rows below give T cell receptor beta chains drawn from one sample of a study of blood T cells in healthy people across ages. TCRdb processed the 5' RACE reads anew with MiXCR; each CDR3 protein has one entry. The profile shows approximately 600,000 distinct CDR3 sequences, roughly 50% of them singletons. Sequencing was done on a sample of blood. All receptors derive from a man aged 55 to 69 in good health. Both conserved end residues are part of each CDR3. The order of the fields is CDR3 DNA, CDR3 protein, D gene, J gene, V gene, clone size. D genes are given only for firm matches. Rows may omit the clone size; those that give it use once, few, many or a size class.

TGCGCCAGCAGTGATCCCGGCAGCTATGGCTACACCTTC | CASSDPGSYGYTF | - | TRBJ1-2 | TRBV10-2 | -
TGTGCCAGCAAATGGACCAGAGGGATATCAGATGTGCAGTATTTT | CASKWTRGISDVQYF | - | TRBJ2-3 | TRBV12-3/TRBV12-4 | -
TGTGCCAGCAGCTTAAACCCGGGGTCGCGGGAGACCCAGTACTTC | CASSLNPGSRETQYF | - | TRBJ2-5 | TRBV7-2 | -
TGTGCCAGTAGTGCCACAGGGTCTGGGGCCAACGTCCTGACTTTC | CASSATGSGANVLTF | - | TRBJ2-6 | TRBV19 | few
TGTGCCAGCTCACCGTCTCCGGACACTGAAGCTTTCTTT | CASSPSPDTEAFF | - | TRBJ1-1 | TRBV18 | few
TGCGCCAGCAGCTTGGGTGACAGGGGCTGGGAGACCCAGTACTTC | CASSLGDRGWETQYF | TRBD1 | TRBJ2-5 | TRBV5-1 | -
TGTGCCAGCAGCTTAGATCGGGGGGACGCCTCCTACGAGCAGTACTTC | CASSLDRGDASYEQYF | TRBD2 | TRBJ2-7 | TRBV7-9 | -
TGCGCCAGCAGCGCCCGACAGGGGGAAAACTATGGCTACACCTTC | CASSARQGENYGYTF | TRBD1 | TRBJ1-2 | TRBV5-1 | once
TGCGCCAGCAGCCCCTCGGCGGGCAGGGGGCATGGCTACACCTTC | CASSPSAGRGHGYTF | TRBD1 | TRBJ1-2 | TRBV5-1 | few
TGTGCCATCAGTGATTGGGACAGTAGCTCCTACAATGAACAGTTCTTC | CAISDWDSSSYNEQFF | TRBD1 | TRBJ2-1 | TRBV10-3 | -
TGTGCCAGCAGCGCTCCCGGGACCTACGAGCAGTACTTC | CASSAPGTYEQYF | - | TRBJ2-7 | TRBV11-2 | -
TGTGCCAGCACCCCGAGCGTGAACACTGAAGCTTTCTTT | CASTPSVNTEAFF | - | TRBJ1-1 | TRBV28 | -
TGTGCCAGCAGTGAAGGACCAGAGAGCGGCTACACCTTC | CASSEGPESGYTF | - | TRBJ1-2 | TRBV2 | few
TGCAGCGTTGAAGCTGAAGGACAGGGGGCAGGGAATGAGCAGTTCTTC | CSVEAEGQGAGNEQFF | TRBD1 | TRBJ2-1 | TRBV29-1 | -
TGTGCCAGCAGTGGGGCAGGGGGAAGCAATGAGCAGTTCTTC | CASSGAGGSNEQFF | TRBD1 | TRBJ2-1 | TRBV2 | -
TGCGCCAGCACCCCCAGGCTCGGCGGACAAAACAATGAGCAGTTCTTC | CASTPRLGGQNNEQFF | - | TRBJ2-1 | TRBV10-2 | many
TGTGCCAGCACGTTCTTCGAAGAGACCCAGTACTTC | CASTFFEETQYF | - | TRBJ2-5 | TRBV2 | -
TGCAGTGCTAGACCTCCCGGGACAGGCTTTGAAAAACTGTTTTTT | CSARPPGTGFEKLFF | TRBD1 | TRBJ1-4 | TRBV20-1 | -
TGTGCCAGCAGTGGTAGCCCCGCGACAGTCCGTGGCTACACCTTC | CASSGSPATVRGYTF | - | TRBJ1-2 | TRBV7-9 | -
TGTGCCAGCAGTTACGACAGGAGGTCGGGCTACACCTTC | CASSYDRRSGYTF | - | TRBJ1-2 | TRBV12-3/TRBV12-4 | -
TGTGCCAGCAATGACAGGGTTGGCGAGCAGTACTTC | CASNDRVGEQYF | TRBD1 | TRBJ2-7 | TRBV6-1 | -
TGTGCCAGCAGCCACCCCCTGGGGGACTGGAGCGCCTACGAGCAGGACTTC | CASSHPLGDWSAYEQDF | - | TRBJ2-7 | TRBV7-9 | -
TGTGCCAGCAGGGGACAGGGGGAAAAACTGTTTTTT | CASRGQGEKLFF | TRBD1 | TRBJ1-4 | TRBV6-5 | -
TGTGCCAGCAGCTCCGGGGGGCGGGGGGGCCTCAATGAGCAGTTCTTC | CASSSGGRGGLNEQFF | TRBD2 | TRBJ2-1 | TRBV5-4 | few
TGTGCCAGCAGCCAAGATCCATCTGCAGGACTAGCGGGGGGGCTAGATACGCAGTATTTT | CASSQDPSAGLAGGLDTQYF | TRBD2 | TRBJ2-3 | TRBV4-2 | -
TGTGCCACCAGCAGAGATGCGGGACACAGTGTTAGGGGCCCAGATACGCAGTATTTT | CATSRDAGHSVRGPDTQYF | - | TRBJ2-3 | TRBV15 | once
TGCGCCAGCAGCCCCCCCCGGGGTCGACAGGAGAGTGGCTACACCTTC | CASSPPRGRQESGYTF | - | TRBJ1-2 | TRBV4-1 | -
TGTGCCAGCAGCATCCTCCCAGGGGAATACAATGAGCAGTTCTTC | CASSILPGEYNEQFF | - | TRBJ2-1 | TRBV7-2 | -
TGCAGTGTCCAACTACTAGCGGGGTTGGAGCAGTACTTC | CSVQLLAGLEQYF | TRBD2 | TRBJ2-4 | TRBV29-1 | few
TGCAGCGTTGGGACGTGGGATAAAGAGACCCAGTACTTC | CSVGTWDKETQYF | - | TRBJ2-5 | TRBV29-1 | few
TGCGCCAGCAGCCTCCGGTCTAGGAATGAGCAGTTCTTC | CASSLRSRNEQFF | - | TRBJ2-1 | TRBV5-1 | -
TGCAGCGTTCCCTCTTGGAGCTATGGCTACACCTTC | CSVPSWSYGYTF | - | TRBJ1-2 | TRBV29-1 | -
TGCGCCAGCAGCTTCGGGGAGGGAGGAGATACGCAGTATTTT | CASSFGEGGDTQYF | TRBD2 | TRBJ2-3 | TRBV5-1 | few
TGCGCCAGCAGCTTGGATGGATTCCCCTCGTCTGAAGCTTTCTTT | CASSLDGFPSSEAFF | - | TRBJ1-1 | TRBV5-1 | -
TGCAGTGCTAGAGATCGTTCAGGGCAACGGGAGCAGTACTTC | CSARDRSGQREQYF | - | TRBJ2-7 | TRBV20-1 | -
TGTGCCAGCAGCCACCGCACAGCTACGCAGTATTTT | CASSHRTATQYF | - | TRBJ2-3 | TRBV4-2 | -
TGTGCCAGCAGCTTACGGGTGACCCTCACAGATACGCAGTATTTT | CASSLRVTLTDTQYF | - | TRBJ2-3 | TRBV7-2 | -
TGTGCCAGCAGCCCGACCTGGGGGAACTGTGGCTACACCTTC | CASSPTWGNCGYTF | - | TRBJ1-2 | TRBV7-2 | -
TGTGCCAGCAGACACCCAAGCGGGAGATCCTACGAGCAGTACTTC | CASRHPSGRSYEQYF | TRBD2 | TRBJ2-7 | TRBV28 | -
TGCAGTGCTAGAGGCCGAGATACGCAGTATTTT | CSARGRDTQYF | - | TRBJ2-3 | TRBV20-1 | -